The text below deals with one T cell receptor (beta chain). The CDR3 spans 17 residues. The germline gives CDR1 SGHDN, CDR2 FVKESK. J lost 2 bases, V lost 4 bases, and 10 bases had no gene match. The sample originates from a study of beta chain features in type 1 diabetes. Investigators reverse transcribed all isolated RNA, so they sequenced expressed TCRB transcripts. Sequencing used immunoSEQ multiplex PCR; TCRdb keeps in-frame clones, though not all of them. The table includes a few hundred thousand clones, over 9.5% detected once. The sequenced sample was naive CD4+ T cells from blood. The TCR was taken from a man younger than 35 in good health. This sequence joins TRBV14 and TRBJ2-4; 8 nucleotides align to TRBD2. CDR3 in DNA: TGTGCCAGCAGCCCATCGCCGGGGGGGGCAACCAAAAACATTCAGTACTTC. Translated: CASSPSPGGATKNIQYF.